The 9 T cell receptor beta chains below all came from one sample that was sequenced in a study of T cells in Graves' hyperthyroidism and ophthalmopathy. Amplification of TCR beta CDR3 regions was performed using RNA transcripts as template. Researchers ran a first-round RT-PCR on the TCR CDR3 using the HTBI primer set. TCRdb called the multiplex PCR reads again in MiXCR, with one record for every CDR3 protein. The table includes around 720,000 distinct CDR3 sequences, just over 35% detected once. Sequenced sample: blood. The source is a woman aged 40-49 years with Graves' hyperthyroidism.

On this clonotype itself: The junction departs from germline at one end; a sequencing error may be responsible. CDR3 amino acids: CVSSPWGVNYGYTF. The CDR3 nucleotides read TGTGTCAGCAGCCCCTGGGGGGTTAACTATGGCTACACCTTC. The rearrangement links TRBV7-3 to TRBJ1-2, with D possibly matching TRBD1 (5 bases). From germline, CDR1 is SGHTA and CDR2 FQGTGA. The length of the CDR3 is 14 residues.

In the case of this clonotype: A much more abundant neighbour one base away suggests this may be a read error. The chain joins TRBV7-9 to TRBJ1-1, with no clear D. The CDR3 extends over 15 amino acids. Germline CDR1 is SEHNR and CDR2 is FQNEAQ (reference sequence). V was shortened by 5 bases and J by 1 base, with 14 bases between the two germline ends. CDR3 amino acids: CASSTGLGWNTEAFF. Written as DNA, the CDR3 is TGTGCCAGCAGCACCGGACTGGGATGGAACACTGAAGCTTTCTTT.

The chain uses TRBV4-1 and TRBJ2-5; the match to TRBD2 covers 12 bases. The V and J ends lost 2 bases and 1 base, in that order; junction bases with no gene match: 5. CDR1 is MGHRA, CDR2 YSYEKL, per germline. The CDR3 consists of 17 residues. The CDR3 sequence is CASSQPGLAGPQETQYF. The CDR3 DNA reads as TGCGCCAGCAGCCAACCCGGACTAGCGGGGCCCCAAGAGACCCAGTACTTC.

The sample holds many counts of this clonotype. The chain joins TRBV6-5 to TRBJ2-5; 10 bases fit TRBD1. Germline loops: CDR1 MNHEY, CDR2 SVGAGI. This CDR3 has 13 amino acids. The J segment lost 6 bases and the V segment lost 6 bases, leaving 4 bases of the junction unmatched. Written as DNA, the CDR3 is TGTGCCAGCAGCGGGACAGGGGTACAGACCCAGTACTTC. Residues: CASSGTGVQTQYF.

The table lists this clonotype with a few counts. The rearrangement uses TRBV20-1 and TRBJ1-1; 7 nucleotides align to TRBD1. The CDR3 is 13 residues long. J was trimmed by 3 bases and V by 7 bases; bases with no gene match: 8. CDR1 and CDR2 from the germline V gene are DFQATT and SNEGSKA (reference sequence). DNA of the CDR3: TGCAGTGTGCTAAAGGGGGCGGACACTGAAGCTTTCTTT. This translates into CSVLKGADTEAFF.

On this clonotype itself: The conserved phenylalanine or tryptophan normally closing the CDR3 is absent here, so this likely arose from a read error. This sequence joins TRBV6-1 and TRBJ1-2, with 7 nucleotides matching TRBD1. The CDR3 totals 15 residues. Germline V gene sequence: CDR1 MNHNS, CDR2 SASEGT. V shed 5 bases and J 8 bases; nucleotides not matched to a gene: 14. DNA of the CDR3: TGTGCCAGCAGTCCAATCGAGACAGGGTTTCGGGGCTACACCCTC. Its translation is CASSPIETGFRGYTL.

This chain uses TRBV2 with TRBJ1-6, with a possible D match to TRBD1 (6 bases). V lost 7 bases, J lost 7 bases, and 14 bases lay in between. From germline, CDR1 is SNHLY and CDR2 FYNNEI. This CDR3 region has 14 residues. In DNA form, the CDR3 reads TGTGCCAGCACCTTAACGAGGGGGAATTCACCCCTCCACTTT. Amino acids: CASTLTRGNSPLHF.

This clonotype was detected many times. This rearrangement joins TRBV7-8 to TRBJ1-3, with D hard to call. CDR1 and CDR2 (germline): SGHVS, FQNEAQ. The CDR3 sequence is 14 residues long. Trimming removed 1 base at V and 4 bases at J, with 8 bases between. The CDR3 sequence: CASSLETQGNTIYF. The CDR3 DNA sequence: TGTGCCAGCAGCTTAGAGACCCAAGGAAACACCATATATTTT. The full variable domain, its missing parts supplied by reference TRBV7-8 and TRBJ1-3, is GAGVSQSPRYKVAKRGQDVALRCDPISGHVSLFWYQQALGQGPEFLTYFQNEAQLDKSGLPSDRFFAERPEGSVSTLKIQRTQQEDSAVYLCASSLETQGNTIYFGEGSWLTVV.

This clonotype came up a few times. The V call is TRBV7-2, the J call TRBJ2-2; D remains ambiguous. The V gene lost 3 bases and the J gene lost 4 bases, with 9 bases spanning the gap. This CDR3 is 14 amino acids long. Germline lookup yields CDR1 SGHTA and CDR2 FQGNSA. CDR3 DNA sequence: TGTGCCAGCAGCTTCCTAATGAGCACCGGGGAGCTGTTTTTT. Its translation is CASSFLMSTGELFF.